A single sample is the source of the 12 T cell receptor beta chains below, sequenced in a study of regulatory dendritic cells for organ transplantation. For these receptors, no antigen is known. Sorted subsets were CFSE-labeled and cultured four to six days with allogeneic dendritic cells. Repertoires were generated with immunoSEQ multiplex PCR, while TCRdb's copy carries only in-frame clones and drops some. The table lists 9,500 to 12,000 clones, under 90% of them singletons. The sequencing sample was made of naive CD8+ T cells from blood cultured with dendritic cells. Subset here: CD45RA+ naive T cells. The receptors originated from a human donor in good health.

This clone was seen only a few times. The chain carries TRBV7-3 and TRBJ2-1, with 7 bases that match TRBD1. The CDR3 length is 15 residues. From germline, CDR1 is SGHTA and CDR2 FQGTGA. V lost 1 base, J lost 4 bases, and 4 bases stayed unmatched. Here the CDR3 DNA reads TGTGCCAGCAGCTTAATACGCAGGGGGTACAATGAGCAGTTCTTC. This codes for CASSLIRRGYNEQFF.

The chain carries TRBV28 and TRBJ2-1, with 9 bases identical to TRBD1. V trimming: 2 bases; J trimming: 3 bases; junction bases outside the gene matches: 2. This CDR3 has 15 residues. Looked up from germline, CDR1 is MDHEN and CDR2 is SYDVKM. The CDR3 nucleotides read TGTGCCAGCAGTTTAGTGACAGGGGGCTACAATGAGCAGTTCTTC. This encodes CASSLVTGGYNEQFF.

The chain recombines TRBV4-3 with TRBJ2-7; 7 bases map to TRBD2. The junction had 5 bases not matched to a gene; V was cut back by 0 bases and J by 3 bases. Germline V gene lookup returns CDR1 LGHNA and CDR2 YSLEER. The CDR3 consists of 15 residues. CDR3 sequence (DNA): TGCGCCAGCAGCCAAGAGTCGTGGGAGGGCTACGAGCAGTACTTC. Protein product: CASSQESWEGYEQYF.

This sequence joins TRBV6-5 and TRBJ2-7; 10 bases align to TRBD1. V shed 10 bases, J shed 5 bases, and the junction held 8 bases outside the gene matches. This CDR3 region has 13 residues. Per the germline V gene, CDR1 is MNHEY and CDR2 is SVGAGI. CDR3 sequence: CATGTGASNEQYF. The CDR3 DNA reads as TGTGCCACGGGGACAGGGGCTTCGAACGAGCAGTACTTC.

This rearrangement joins TRBV11-1 to TRBJ2-2; D is unresolved. Germline CDR1 and CDR2: SGHAT and FQDESV (reference sequence). V was cut by 3 bases and J by 6 bases, with 8 bases left in between. This CDR3 region has 13 residues. The CDR3 DNA reads as TGTGCCAGCAGCTTTGTATACCCCGGGGAGCTGTTTTTT. It encodes CASSFVYPGELFF.

This clone was seen only once. The chain links TRBV15 to TRBJ1-5, with TRBD1 as a possible D gene (5 bases). V lost 0 bases to trimming and J lost 8 bases, with 17 bases between them. The CDR3 is 16 residues long. Germline loops: CDR1 LNHNV, CDR2 YYDKDF (reference sequence). CDR3 region: CATSRDLIRGWEPQHF. CDR3 nucleotide sequence: TGTGCCACCAGCAGAGATTTAATTCGGGGGTGGGAGCCCCAGCATTTT.

The rearrangement uses TRBV9 and TRBJ2-3; D is possibly TRBD2 (7 bases). CDR1 SGDLS and CDR2 YYNGEE come from the germline V gene. The CDR3 is 17 amino acids. V shed 3 bases and J shed 0 bases, with 17 bases lying between them. The chain's CDR3 is CASSGRGAATSTDTQYF. CDR3 sequence (DNA): TGTGCCAGCAGCGGCCGGGGGGCCGCGACGAGCACAGATACGCAGTATTTT.

V is TRBV5-4 and J is TRBJ1-2; D possibly corresponds to TRBD1 (5 bases). There are 13 residues in the CDR3. Germline-derived CDR1 and CDR2 are SGHNT and YYREEE (reference sequence). V lost 5 bases and J 1 base, leaving 9 bases between the germline ends. The CDR3 protein is CASRGENNYGYTF. CDR3 DNA: TGTGCCAGCAGGGGGGAAAATAACTATGGCTACACCTTC.

The chain is built from TRBV6-5 and TRBJ1-4, with 12 bases identical to TRBD1. With V trimmed by 5 bases and J by 12 bases, 7 bases remained unmatched. CDR3 length: 14 amino acids. CDR1 is MNHEY and CDR2 is SVGAGI in the germline V gene. In DNA form, the CDR3 reads TGTGCCAGCAGTCCCGGGACAGGGGGCGGAGAACTGTTTTTT. This encodes CASSPGTGGGELFF.

The chain combines TRBV7-9 with TRBJ2-3, with D uncertain. V dropped 7 bases and J dropped 4 bases, with 12 bases sitting between them. Germline V gene lookup returns CDR1 SEHNR and CDR2 FQNEAQ (reference sequence). CDR3 length: 13 amino acids. The CDR3 region is CASIPSEADTQYF. The CDR3 nucleotides read TGTGCCAGCATCCCTTCCGAGGCAGATACGCAGTATTTT.

This CDR3 is CASTKTRRGARETQYF. The CDR3 nucleotides are TGTGCCAGCACCAAAACACGGCGGGGGGCAAGAGAGACCCAGTACTTC. The chain is built from TRBV28 and TRBJ2-5; TRBD2 agrees at 8 bases. The CDR3 contains 16 residues. V gave up 7 bases and J gave up 4 bases; unmatched junction bases: 14. CDR1 is MDHEN and CDR2 is SYDVKM in the germline V gene.

This clone was counted a few times. The V call is TRBV5-6, the J call TRBJ2-7, with 10 nucleotides matching TRBD1. The germline V gene encodes CDR1 SGHDT and CDR2 YYEEEE. The CDR3 is 12 residues long. Germline trimming cut 4 bases from V and 12 bases from J; bases unmatched to any gene: 7. The chain's CDR3 is CASSLGTGVMYF. In DNA form, the CDR3 reads TGTGCCAGCAGCCTCGGGACAGGGGTAATGTACTTC.